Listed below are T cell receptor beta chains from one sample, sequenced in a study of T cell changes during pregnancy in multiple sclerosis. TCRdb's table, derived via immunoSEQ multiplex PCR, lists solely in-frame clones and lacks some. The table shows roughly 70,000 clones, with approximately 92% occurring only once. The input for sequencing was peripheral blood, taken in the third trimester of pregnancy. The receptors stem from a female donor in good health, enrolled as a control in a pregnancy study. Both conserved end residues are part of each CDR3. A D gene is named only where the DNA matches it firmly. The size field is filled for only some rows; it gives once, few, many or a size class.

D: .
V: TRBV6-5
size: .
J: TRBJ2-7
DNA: TGTGCCAGCAGTTACCAGGAGGGAAACGAGCAGTACTTC
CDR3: CASSYQEGNEQYF

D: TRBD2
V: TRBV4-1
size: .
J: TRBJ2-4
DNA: TGCGCCAGCAGCCAAGATAGCGGGAAGGGGTGGAACATTCAGTACTTC
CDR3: CASSQDSGKGWNIQYF

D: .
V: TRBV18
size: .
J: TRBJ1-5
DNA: TGTGCCAGCTCACCAGGGGGCGAAATGAAAAGCAATCAGCCCCAGCATTTT
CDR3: CASSPGGEMKSNQPQHF

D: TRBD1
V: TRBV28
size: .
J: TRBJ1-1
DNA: TGTGCCAGCAGTCCTGGACAGGACACTGAAGCTTTCTTT
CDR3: CASSPGQDTEAFF

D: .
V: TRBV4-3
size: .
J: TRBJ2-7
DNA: TGCGCCAGCAGCCAAAGAACCTACAGCTCCTACGAGCAGTACTTC
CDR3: CASSQRTYSSYEQYF

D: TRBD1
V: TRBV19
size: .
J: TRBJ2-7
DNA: TGTGCCAGTCAGAGAGGCACAGGGGCGGGCGAGCAGTACTTC
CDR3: CASQRGTGAGEQYF

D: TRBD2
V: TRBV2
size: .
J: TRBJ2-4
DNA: TGTGCCAGCAGTGATTTTGCGGGAGCAGGTAACATTCAGTACTTC
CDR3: CASSDFAGAGNIQYF

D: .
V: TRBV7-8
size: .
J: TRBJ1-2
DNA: TGTGCCAGCAGCTTAGGGCCCAGTCCCAACTATGGCTACACCTTC
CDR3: CASSLGPSPNYGYTF

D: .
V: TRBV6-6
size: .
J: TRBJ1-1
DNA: TGTGCCAGCAGTTATGTCCAGGCTGAAGCTTTCTTT
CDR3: CASSYVQAEAFF

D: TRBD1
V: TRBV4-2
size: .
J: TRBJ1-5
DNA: TGTGCCAGCAGCCGAACAGGGGAAAGCAATCAGCCCCAGCATTTT
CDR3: CASSRTGESNQPQHF

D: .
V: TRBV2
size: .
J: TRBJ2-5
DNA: TGTGCCAGCAGCCGGACTCCTCAAGAGACCCAGTACTTC
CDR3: CASSRTPQETQYF

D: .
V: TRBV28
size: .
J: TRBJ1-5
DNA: TGTGCCAGCAGTTCTTTCCAGCCCCAGCATTTT
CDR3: CASSSFQPQHF

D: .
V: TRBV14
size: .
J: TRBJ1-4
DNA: TGTGCCAGCAGCCAACCGGGACACACCATTGAAAAACTGTTTTTT
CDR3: CASSQPGHTIEKLFF

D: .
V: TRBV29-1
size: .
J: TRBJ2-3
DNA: TGCAGCGTTGACAGGGAGGTCACAGATACGCAGTATTTT
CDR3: CSVDREVTDTQYF

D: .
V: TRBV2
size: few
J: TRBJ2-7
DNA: TGTGCCAGCAGGGGACTCTACGAGCAGTACTTC
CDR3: CASRGLYEQYF

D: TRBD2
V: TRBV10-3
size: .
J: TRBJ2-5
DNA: TGTGCCATCAGTGTGAGCGGGGGGGTGTACCAAGAGACCCAGTACTTC
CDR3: CAISVSGGVYQETQYF

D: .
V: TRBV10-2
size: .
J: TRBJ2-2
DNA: TGCGCCAGCAGAGGACAGACGAACACCGGGGAGCTGTTTTTT
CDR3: CASRGQTNTGELFF